This T cell receptor (beta chain) was retrieved from a study of neurological immune-mediated disorders. This clonotype appeared a few times. MiXCR, run by TCRdb on the 5' RACE reads, gives a single entry per CDR3 protein. Counted here are about 10,000 distinct CDR3 sequences, 20% to 25% occurring once; the ten biggest clones make up around 50%. The CDR3 covers 12 residues. V was trimmed by 3 bases and J by 7 bases, leaving 10 bases between them. Germline CDR1 and CDR2: GTSNPN and SVGIG (reference sequence). Sequencing was done on a sample of CD8+ T cells from blood. This sequence was found in a woman aged 60-75 years with HTLV-1-associated myelopathy (HAM/TSP). The genes are TRBV30 and TRBJ2-1; unclear D gene. The CDR3 nucleotides read TGTGCCTGGAGGAAGGGCCCTAATGAGCAGTTCTTC. It encodes CAWRKGPNEQFF.